At least ten counts were recorded for the clone carrying this T cell receptor (beta chain). Its antigen remains unidentified. Ophthalmopathy cases scored 3 or more on the Clinical Activity Score and 4 or more on NOSPECS grade, with duration below 3 months. Clinicians diagnosed patients from clinical symptoms, serum thyroxine and TRAb, thyroid ultrasound and orbital computed tomography. PBMCs were derived from 10 ml fresh peripheral blood. It was RNA transcripts that yielded the amplified TCR beta CDR3 regions. HTBI primers were employed in a first-round RT-PCR of the TCR CDR3. TCRdb re-analysed the multiplex PCR reads in MiXCR, keeping a single row per CDR3 protein. In the table there are approximately 530,000 distinct CDR3 sequences, about 20% of which are singletons. These data are taken from a study of T cells in Graves' hyperthyroidism and ophthalmopathy. Between the trimmed V and J ends, which lost 3 bases and 5 bases, there was a span of 16 bases. This CDR3 has 15 amino acids. From germline, CDR1 is KGHSH and CDR2 LQKENI.

General study findings and limits: The model foresaw ophthalmopathy a median around 6 months prior to onset.

V is TRBV18 and J is TRBJ1-1; D perhaps matches TRBD1 (5 bases). Sequencing input: blood. This clonotype was sampled from a man aged 35 to 55 with Graves' ophthalmopathy. The CDR3 loop reads CASSPRQLRETEAFF. The CDR3 region has the DNA TGTGCCAGCTCACCGCGACAGCTTCGGGAGACTGAAGCTTTCTTT.